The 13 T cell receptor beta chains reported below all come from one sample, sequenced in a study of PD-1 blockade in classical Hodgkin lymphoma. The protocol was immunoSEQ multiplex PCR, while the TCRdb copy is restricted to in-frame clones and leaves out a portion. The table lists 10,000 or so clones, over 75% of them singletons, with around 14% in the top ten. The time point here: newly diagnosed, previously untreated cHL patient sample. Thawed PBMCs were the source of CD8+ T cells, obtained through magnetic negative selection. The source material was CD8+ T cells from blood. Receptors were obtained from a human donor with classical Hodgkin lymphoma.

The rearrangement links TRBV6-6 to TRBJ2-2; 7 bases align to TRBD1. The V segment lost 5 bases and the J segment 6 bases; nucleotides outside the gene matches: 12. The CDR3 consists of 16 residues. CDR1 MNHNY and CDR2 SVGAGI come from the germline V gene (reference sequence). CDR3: CASSQHLRGLAGELFF. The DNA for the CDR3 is TGTGCCAGCAGTCAACATTTGAGGGGGCTGGCCGGGGAGCTGTTTTTT.

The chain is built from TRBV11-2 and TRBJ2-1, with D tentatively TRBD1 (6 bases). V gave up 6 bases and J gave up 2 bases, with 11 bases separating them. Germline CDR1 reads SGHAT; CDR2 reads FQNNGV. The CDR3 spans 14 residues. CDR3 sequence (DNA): TGTGCCAGCAGGGAACAGGGACCCTACAATGAGCAGTTCTTC. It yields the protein CASREQGPYNEQFF.

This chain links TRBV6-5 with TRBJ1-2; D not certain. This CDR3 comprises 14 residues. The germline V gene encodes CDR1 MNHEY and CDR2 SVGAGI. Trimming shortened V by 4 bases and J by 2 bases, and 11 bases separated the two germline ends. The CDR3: CASSSPAANYGYTF. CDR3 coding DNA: TGTGCCAGCAGTTCCCCGGCGGCCAACTATGGCTACACCTTC.

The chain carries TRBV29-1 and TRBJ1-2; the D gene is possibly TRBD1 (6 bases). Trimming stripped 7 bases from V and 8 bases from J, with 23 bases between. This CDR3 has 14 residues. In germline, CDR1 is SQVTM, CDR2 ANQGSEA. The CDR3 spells CSARGSGAPFGYTF. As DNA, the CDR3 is TGCAGCGCCCGAGGGTCGGGGGCACCCTTCGGCTACACCTTC.

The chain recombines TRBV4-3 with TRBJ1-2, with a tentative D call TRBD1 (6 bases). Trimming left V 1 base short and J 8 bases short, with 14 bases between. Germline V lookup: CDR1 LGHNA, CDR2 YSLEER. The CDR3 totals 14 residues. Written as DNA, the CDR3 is TGCGCCAGCAGCCAAGTTCTACAGGGCGGAGGCTACACCTTC. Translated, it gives CASSQVLQGGGYTF.

CDR3 sequence reads: CASSQDSGTLDNYGYTF. The CDR3 DNA reads as TGCGCCAGCAGCCAAGATAGTGGGACATTGGATAACTATGGCTACACCTTC. The chain is built from TRBV4-3 and TRBJ1-2, with a weak D call TRBD1 (6 bases). Trimming removed 0 bases at V and 1 base at J, with 15 bases between. Germline V CDR1 and CDR2: LGHNA, YSLEER. The CDR3 has 17 amino acids.

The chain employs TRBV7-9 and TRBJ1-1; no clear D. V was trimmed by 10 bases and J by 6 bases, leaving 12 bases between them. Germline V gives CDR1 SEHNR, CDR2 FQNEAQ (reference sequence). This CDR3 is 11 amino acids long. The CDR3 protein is CATTTGAEAFF. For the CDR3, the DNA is TGTGCCACCACCACCGGGGCTGAAGCTTTCTTT.

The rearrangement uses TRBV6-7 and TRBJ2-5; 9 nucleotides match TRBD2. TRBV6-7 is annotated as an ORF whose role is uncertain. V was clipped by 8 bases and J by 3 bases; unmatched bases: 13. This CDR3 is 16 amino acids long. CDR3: CASGYQSPSGEETQYF. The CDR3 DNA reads TGTGCCAGCGGCTACCAGAGTCCTAGCGGGGAAGAGACCCAGTACTTC.

The CDR3 DNA reads as TGTGCCAGCAGTGAAGCTAGCGGGGGGCCAGATACGCAGTATTTT. The encoded protein is CASSEASGGPDTQYF. The V gene is TRBV6-1, the J gene TRBJ2-3; 10 bases agree with TRBD2. The CDR3 contains 15 residues. Trimming cost V 0 bases and J 4 bases; bases outside gene matches: 1. Germline V lookup: CDR1 MNHNS, CDR2 SASEGT.

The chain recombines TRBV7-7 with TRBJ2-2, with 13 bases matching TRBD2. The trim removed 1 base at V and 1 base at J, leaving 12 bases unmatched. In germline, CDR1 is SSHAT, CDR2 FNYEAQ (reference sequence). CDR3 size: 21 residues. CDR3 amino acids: CASSLGPKRTSGGWNTGELFF. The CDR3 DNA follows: TGTGCCAGCAGCTTAGGCCCGAAGCGGACTAGCGGGGGCTGGAACACCGGGGAGCTGTTTTTT. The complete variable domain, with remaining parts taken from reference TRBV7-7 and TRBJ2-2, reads GAGVSQSPRYKVTKRGQDVTLRCDPISSHATLYWYQQALGQGPEFLTYFNYEAQPDKSGLPSDRFSAERPEGSISTLTIQRTEQRDSAMYRCASSLGPKRTSGGWNTGELFFGEGSRLTVL.

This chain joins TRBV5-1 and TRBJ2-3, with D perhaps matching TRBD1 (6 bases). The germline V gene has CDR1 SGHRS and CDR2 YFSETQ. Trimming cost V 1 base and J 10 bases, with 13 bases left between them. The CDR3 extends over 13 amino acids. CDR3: CASSLWGPKAQYF. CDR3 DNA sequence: TGCGCCAGCAGCTTGTGGGGGCCAAAGGCGCAGTATTTT.

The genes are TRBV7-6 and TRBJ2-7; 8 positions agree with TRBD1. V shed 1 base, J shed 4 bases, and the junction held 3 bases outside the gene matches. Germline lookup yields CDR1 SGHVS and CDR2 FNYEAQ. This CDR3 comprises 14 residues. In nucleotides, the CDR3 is TGTGCCAGCAGCTTAGGGACAGGGAAGTACGAGCAGTACTTC. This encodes CASSLGTGKYEQYF.

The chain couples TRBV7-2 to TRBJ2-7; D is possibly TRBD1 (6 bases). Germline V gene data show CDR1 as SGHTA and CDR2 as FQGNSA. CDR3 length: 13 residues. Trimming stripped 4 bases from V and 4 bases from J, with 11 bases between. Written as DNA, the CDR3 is TGTGCCAGCAGCTCGTCTCAGGGGTACGAGCAGTACTTC. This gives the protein CASSSSQGYEQYF.